The 30 T cell receptor beta chains below all came from one sample that was sequenced in a study of shared clonotypes between healthy human individuals (dated by TCRdb to 2020 to 2022). CD8 naive samples were obtained by positive selection for CCR7 among CD45RO-negative cells, yielding a CD45RA+CCR7+ population from which TemRA cells were excluded. Libraries were built with the immunoSEQ multiplex PCR assay. TCRdb holds this immuneACCESS table with in-frame rearrangements only. Some clones are missing; in checked studies, unresolved V genes explain under half, and the rest has no known cause. The sample table holds 1.5 million to 2.5 million clones, of which less than 95% were seen once. Clones ranked in the top ten supply roughly 1.2% of the sample. Input material: naive CD8+ T cells sorted from blood. What this sample's cell subset or site label stands for: CD45RA+CCR7+. The receptor set was obtained from a man aged 18-30 years in good health.

The J gene is TRBJ2-5, the V gene TRBV2; 7 bases map to TRBD1. Germline V lookup: CDR1 SNHLY, CDR2 FYNNEI. CDR3 length equals 14 residues. J lost 0 bases, V lost 4 bases, and 2 bases had no gene match. CDR3: CASSADRNQETQYF. The CDR3 DNA follows: TGTGCCAGCAGTGCGGACAGGAACCAAGAGACCCAGTACTTC.

The chain combines TRBV6-1 with TRBJ2-2; a weak D match, TRBD1 (5 bases). The CDR3 is 14 residues long. In germline, CDR1 is MNHNS, CDR2 SASEGT. The V end lost 4 bases, the J end lost 0 bases, and 6 bases lay between the germline ends. CDR3 region: CASSGTPNTGELFF. The CDR3 DNA sequence: TGTGCCAGCAGTGGGACACCGAACACCGGGGAGCTGTTTTTT.

The chain joins TRBV1 to TRBJ1-1. TRBV1 represents a pseudogene. The CDR3 loop spans 16 amino acids. CDR3 sequence: CTSSPGGLGTNTEAFF. In nucleotides, the CDR3 is TGCACCAGCAGCCCCGGCGGACTGGGTACGAACACTGAAGCTTTCTTT.

The V and J genes are TRBV27 and TRBJ1-2; 8 nucleotides agree with TRBD1. Germline V lookup: CDR1 MNHEY, CDR2 SMNVEV (reference sequence). Losses at the gene ends were 5 bases for V and 4 bases for J; bases not matched to a gene: 6. This CDR3 spans 14 amino acids. The CDR3 here is CASSDSGTGYGYTF. The CDR3 bases are TGTGCCAGCAGTGATTCCGGGACAGGCTATGGCTACACCTTC.

The genes are TRBV4-1 and TRBJ2-7, with 11 nucleotides matching TRBD1. The V and J ends lost 0 bases and 2 bases, in that order; junction bases with no gene match: 3. The V gene's germline CDR1 is MGHRA and CDR2 YSYEKL. This CDR3 contains 16 residues. The CDR3 nucleotides are TGCGCCAGCAGCCAAGATTGGGGACAGGGGGCCTACGAGCAGTACTTC. It yields the protein CASSQDWGQGAYEQYF.

V and J are TRBV7-9 and TRBJ2-3, with TRBD1 identical over 7 bases. The CDR3 loop spans 17 amino acids. The germline CDR1 and CDR2 sequences are SEHNR and FQNEAQ (reference sequence). V gave up 1 base and J gave up 2 bases; unmatched junction bases: 9. The CDR3, as DNA: TGTGCCAGCAGCTTAGACGACAGGGTACCCTTCACAGATACGCAGTATTTT. This translates into CASSLDDRVPFTDTQYF.

The table lists this clone with a count of one. J is TRBJ2-5 and V is TRBV2, with 11 positions matching TRBD2. The CDR3 length is 16 residues. V shed 2 bases and J 5 bases; nucleotides not matched to a gene: 7. Germline V gives CDR1 SNHLY, CDR2 FYNNEI. The CDR3 protein is CASSEMVSGGAETQYF. The CDR3 DNA sequence: TGTGCCAGCAGTGAAATGGTTAGCGGGGGGGCTGAGACCCAGTACTTC. The full variable domain, in which reference TRBV2 and TRBJ2-5 provide the parts outside the CDR3, is EPEVTQTPSHQVTQMGQEVILRCVPISNHLYFYWYRQILGQKVEFLVSFYNNEISEKSEIFDDQFSVERPDGSNFTLKIRSTKLEDSAMYFCASSEMVSGGAETQYFGPGTRLLVL.

The chain has TRBV10-2 and TRBJ1-5; a weak D match, TRBD1 (5 bases). CDR3 length: 14 residues. CDR1 is WSHSY and CDR2 is SAAADI in the germline V gene. With 8 bases removed from V and 0 bases from J, the gap between germline ends came to 11 bases. CDR3 amino acids: CASPGGGSNQPQHF. For the CDR3, the DNA is TGCGCCAGCCCCGGGGGGGGTAGCAATCAGCCCCAGCATTTT.

The chain combines TRBV6-5 with TRBJ2-7; maybe TRBD2 (5 bases). This CDR3 is built from 14 residues. From germline, CDR1 is MNHEY and CDR2 SVGAGI. V lost 5 bases, J lost 3 bases, and 14 bases lay in between. In DNA, the CDR3 is TGTGCCAGCAGTCCTCAGGTTCGGGGCTACGAGCAGTACTTC. This codes for CASSPQVRGYEQYF.

The genes are TRBV15 and TRBJ2-6; D not resolved. The CDR3 extends over 17 amino acids. V lost 1 base to trimming and J lost 0 bases, with 10 bases between them. Germline assignment: CDR1 LNHNV and CDR2 YYDKDF (reference sequence). CDR3: CATSRARTLSGANVLTF. CDR3 nucleotides: TGTGCCACCAGCAGAGCCCGGACCCTCTCTGGGGCCAACGTCCTGACTTTC.

A remark on this clone: Other DNA sequences within the sample encode an identical CDR3. This chain links TRBV5-6 with TRBJ2-7, with 9 bases lining up with TRBD2. CDR1 SGHDT and CDR2 YYEEEE come from the germline V gene. The CDR3 consists of 14 residues. V dropped 0 bases and J dropped 4; count of bases not matched to a gene: 2. CDR3 DNA sequence: TGTGCCAGCAGCTTGGTAGCGGGAGCGTACGAGCAGTACTTC. Amino acids: CASSLVAGAYEQYF.

The CDR3: CASSSLPTEGGYTF. CDR3 nucleotides: TGTGCCAGCAGCTCGCTCCCTACGGAAGGGGGCTACACCTTC. This chain connects TRBV7-9 to TRBJ1-2; D not certain. Germline CDR1 reads SEHNR; CDR2 reads FQNEAQ (reference sequence). Trimming cost V 4 bases and J 8 bases, with 17 bases left between them. The CDR3 loop spans 14 amino acids.

The chain couples TRBV11-2 to TRBJ2-7; D gene uncertain. Trimming pared 4 bases from V and 3 bases from J, leaving 4 bases between. CDR1 SGHAT and CDR2 FQNNGV come from the germline V gene. This CDR3 has 11 amino acids. CDR3 loop: CASSSVYEQYF. The CDR3 nucleotides are TGTGCCAGCAGCTCGGTCTACGAGCAGTACTTC.

The chain links TRBV5-5 to TRBJ1-5, with D possibly TRBD1 on 6 matching bases. Deletions cut 0 bases from V and 2 bases from J, with 21 bases between. The V gene's germline CDR1 is SGHKS and CDR2 YYEKEE (reference sequence). The CDR3 has 19 residues. This CDR3 reads CASSLERFVGGVGNQPQHF. As DNA, the CDR3 is TGTGCCAGCAGCTTGGAGAGATTTGTCGGGGGCGTCGGCAATCAGCCCCAGCATTTT.

This chain uses TRBV7-9 with TRBJ1-1; possibly TRBD1 for D (6 bases). Germline V gene sequence: CDR1 SEHNR, CDR2 FQNEAQ (reference sequence). The CDR3 length is 14 residues. V was cut by 7 bases and J by 3 bases, with 15 bases left in between. The CDR3 coding sequence is TGTGCCAGCACCCAGGAAGGGGGGTACACTGAAGCTTTCTTT. Its translation: CASTQEGGYTEAFF.

The J gene is TRBJ2-7, the V gene TRBV4-3; TRBD2 agrees at 10 bases. CDR1 and CDR2 (germline): LGHNA, YSLEER. CDR3 size: 18 residues. Losses at the gene ends were 0 bases for V and 1 base for J; bases not matched to a gene: 9. For the CDR3, the DNA is TGCGCCAGCAGCCAAGAGGTCCCTCTAGCGGGAGTTTCCTACGAGCAGTACTTC. Protein product: CASSQEVPLAGVSYEQYF.

V and J are TRBV9 and TRBJ1-4; D is unresolved. The CDR3 extends over 15 amino acids. Trimming took off 0 bases at V and 4 bases at J, with 10 bases between the two ends. Germline V gene data show CDR1 as SGDLS and CDR2 as YYNGEE. The CDR3 DNA is TGTGCCAGCAGCGTAGGAACGGTTTATAATGAAAAACTGTTTTTT. It translates to CASSVGTVYNEKLFF.

The chain combines TRBV5-5 with TRBJ2-5, with D maybe TRBD2 (6 bases). V gave up 1 base and J gave up 2 bases, with 12 bases separating them. The CDR3 length is 15 residues. Germline V CDR1 and CDR2: SGHKS, YYEKEE (reference sequence). CDR3 nucleotides: TGTGCCAGCAGCTTGCCGCGTGGGGGGCAAGAGACCCAGTACTTC. This sequence encodes CASSLPRGGQETQYF. The full variable domain, completed using reference TRBV5-5 and TRBJ2-5, is DAGVTQSPTHLIKTRGQQVTLRCSPISGHKSVSWYQQVLGQGPQFIFQYYEKEERGRGNFPDRFSARQFPNYSSELNVNALLLGDSALYLCASSLPRGGQETQYFGPGTRLLVL.

This clone showed up just once. The chain uses TRBV28 and TRBJ2-5; TRBD1 matches 10 bases. The J segment lost 5 bases and the V segment lost 6 bases, leaving 9 bases of the junction unmatched. The germline V gene encodes CDR1 MDHEN and CDR2 SYDVKM. This CDR3 region has 15 residues. The CDR3 protein is CASRTGTGAGETQYF. The CDR3 DNA reads TGTGCCAGCAGGACCGGGACAGGGGCGGGTGAGACCCAGTACTTC.

The chain recombines TRBV5-6 with TRBJ2-3; no clear D gene. CDR1 and CDR2 (germline): SGHDT, YYEEEE. Between the trimmed V and J ends, which lost 0 bases and 2 bases, there was a span of 16 bases. The CDR3 runs to 17 residues. The CDR3 region is CASSLGPVATFTDTQYF. CDR3 nucleotide sequence: TGTGCCAGCAGCTTGGGCCCGGTCGCCACATTCACAGATACGCAGTATTTT.

The V and J genes are TRBV2 and TRBJ1-2, with 10 positions matching TRBD1. Germline CDR1 and CDR2: SNHLY and FYNNEI. The CDR3 has 15 amino acids. V trimming: 7 bases; J trimming: 2 bases; junction bases outside the gene matches: 7. DNA for the CDR3: TGTGCCAGCAAACCCGGGACAGGGGAAAACTATGGCTACACCTTC. Translation gives CASKPGTGENYGYTF.

The rearrangement links TRBV7-9 to TRBJ1-1, with D tentatively TRBD1 (6 bases). Trimming removed 6 bases at V and 5 bases at J, with 19 bases between. Germline CDR1 reads SEHNR; CDR2 reads FQNEAQ (reference sequence). This CDR3 spans 15 amino acids. CDR3 nucleotides: TGTGCCAGCAGTAAAATAACAGGGTTATTAACTGAAGCTTTCTTT. Encoded protein: CASSKITGLLTEAFF.

The CDR3 here is CASSIISGGSVNEQFF. The CDR3 DNA is TGTGCCAGCAGCATCATTAGCGGGGGGTCGGTCAATGAGCAGTTCTTC. The V call is TRBV9, the J call TRBJ2-1, with 10 nucleotides matching TRBD2. The V segment lost 4 bases and the J segment 6 bases; nucleotides outside the gene matches: 10. CDR1 is SGDLS and CDR2 is YYNGEE in the germline V gene. The CDR3 totals 16 residues. Supplemented by reference TRBV9 and TRBJ2-1, the full variable domain reads DSGVTQTPKHLITATGQRVTLRCSPRSGDLSVYWYQQSLDQGLQFLIQYYNGEERAKGNILERFSAQQFPDLHSELNLSSLELGDSALYFCASSIISGGSVNEQFFGPGTRLTVL.

For the CDR3, the DNA is TGTGCCAGCAGCTTAGGGTCAGGGTCCGGAAACACCATATATTTT. Residues: CASSLGSGSGNTIYF. The chain has TRBV7-6 and TRBJ1-3, with D perhaps TRBD1 (5 bases). The germline V gene has CDR1 SGHVS and CDR2 FNYEAQ. CDR3 length: 15 amino acids. V gave up 1 base and J gave up 4 bases, with 11 bases separating them.

This chain connects TRBV2 to TRBJ2-5; no definite D call. The CDR3 spans 12 residues. V lost 8 bases to trimming and J lost 8 bases, with 15 bases between them. CDR1 SNHLY and CDR2 FYNNEI come from the germline V gene. CDR3 sequence: CASGRVGETQYF. Here the CDR3 DNA reads TGTGCCAGCGGAAGGGTAGGAGAAACCCAGTACTTC.

This chain uses TRBV6-5 with TRBJ1-1; D remains ambiguous. The V gene lost 3 bases and the J gene lost 3 bases, with 2 bases spanning the gap. The V gene's germline CDR1 is MNHEY and CDR2 SVGAGI. This CDR3 comprises 11 residues. Written as DNA, the CDR3 is TGTGCCAGCAGTTATGACACTGAAGCTTTCTTT. Translation gives CASSYDTEAFF.

The chain has TRBV30 and TRBJ2-3; D gene unclear. Germline V gene data show CDR1 as GTSNPN and CDR2 as SVGIG (reference sequence). The CDR3 extends over 12 amino acids. V lost 2 bases to trimming and J lost 2 bases, with 5 bases between them. In DNA form, the CDR3 reads TGTGCCTGGAGTATCGACACAGATACGCAGTATTTT. This encodes CAWSIDTDTQYF.

The chain carries TRBV20-1 and TRBJ2-4; D is ambiguous. The V and J ends lost 6 bases and 8 bases respectively, with 11 bases between them. The CDR3 spans 11 residues. CDR1 is DFQATT and CDR2 is SNEGSKA in the germline V gene (reference sequence). In DNA, the CDR3 is TGCAGTGCCCCAGATGGGGACATTCAGTACTTC. It is translated as CSAPDGDIQYF.

The V call is TRBV30, the J call TRBJ1-2; 7 nucleotides align to TRBD1. J gave up 2 bases and V 4 bases, and 4 bases lay outside the gene matches. Germline CDR1 reads GTSNPN; CDR2 reads SVGIG (reference sequence). The CDR3 has 13 amino acids. CDR3 region: CAWKGTANYGYTF. As DNA, the CDR3 is TGTGCCTGGAAGGGGACAGCAAACTATGGCTACACCTTC.

A note on this clone: The sample has other DNA sequences that encode this CDR3 too. The J gene is TRBJ2-7, the V gene TRBV6-6; D is possibly TRBD1 or TRBD2 (5 bases each). V was trimmed by 8 bases and J by 5 bases, leaving 13 bases between them. Germline CDR1 and CDR2: MNHNY and SVGAGI (reference sequence). The CDR3 is made up of 12 amino acids. CDR3 amino acids: CASSPGRDEQYF. The CDR3 DNA is TGTGCCAGCTCACCGGGGCGTGACGAGCAGTACTTC.